The rows below give T cell receptor beta chains drawn from one sample of a study of cytomegalovirus exposure and HLA in healthy donors. Assay: immunoSEQ multiplex PCR; the TCRdb copy retains only in-frame clones and omits some. The sample records 90,000 to 140,000 clones, 65% to 85% being singletons. The specimen was PBMCs. These receptors were collected from a young man in good health and CMV-seronegative. Each CDR3 is given with its conserved first and last residue. A D gene is named only where the DNA matches it firmly. Only part of the rows carry a size: once, few, many, or a class if the clone is expanded.

j_call | clone_size | v_call | d_call | cdr3_nt | cdr3_aa
TRBJ1-1 | NA | TRBV6-6 | NA | TGTGCCAGCAGGAGGGGAGGGGGGCCCACTGAAGCTTTCTTT | CASRRGGGPTEAFF
TRBJ2-5 | NA | TRBV10-3 | TRBD1 | TGTGCCATCAGTGACCCGCAAGGGGACAGGGGTAAGACCCAGTACTTC | CAISDPQGDRGKTQYF
TRBJ2-1 | NA | TRBV7-6 | TRBD2 | TGTGCCAGCAGCTTGGGGACCGGGACTAGTGATGAGCAGTTCTTC | CASSLGTGTSDEQFF
TRBJ1-2 | NA | TRBV7-9 | NA | TGTGCCAGCAGCTTAGGGCAGAACTATGGCTACACCTTC | CASSLGQNYGYTF
TRBJ2-2 | NA | TRBV7-3 | TRBD1 | TGTGCCAGCAGCCCACAGGGGGCTCGATCCGGGGAGCTGTTTTTT | CASSPQGARSGELFF
TRBJ2-2 | NA | TRBV19 | TRBD2 | TGTGCCAGCGCGCTAGCGGGAGGGGCGTTAGCCGGGGAGCTGTTTTTT | CASALAGGALAGELFF
TRBJ2-7 | NA | TRBV19 | NA | TGTGCCAGTAGCCCGAGGGAGGCCTACGAGCAGTACTTC | CASSPREAYEQYF
TRBJ1-5 | NA | TRBV7-9 | NA | TGTTCCAGCAGCTTAGGAGGATTCAATCAGCCCCAGCATTTT | CSSSLGGFNQPQHF
TRBJ1-2 | NA | TRBV11-3 | NA | TGTGCCAGCAGCTCATACAGGGACTATGGCTACACCTTC | CASSSYRDYGYTF
TRBJ2-5 | NA | TRBV27 | TRBD2 | TGTGCCAGCAGTGGGCTAGCGGGAGAGCGAGGGACCCAGTACTTC | CASSGLAGERGTQYF
TRBJ2-1 | once | TRBV4-1 | TRBD2 | TGCGCCAGCAGCCAAGAAAATCGACTAGCGGTACTGTTCTTC | CASSQENRLAVLFF
TRBJ2-7 | NA | TRBV7-9 | TRBD2 | TGTGCCAGCAGCTTGAAGACTAGCGGGGGCACCTACGAGCAGTACTTC | CASSLKTSGGTYEQYF
TRBJ1-1 | NA | TRBV9 | NA | TGTGCCAGCAGCGTAGGAGCAGGGGCGCCAGCTTTCTTT | CASSVGAGAPAFF
TRBJ1-1 | few | TRBV5-1 | NA | TGCGCCAGCAGCTTAGGGGTTCCGAACACTGAAGCTTTCTTT | CASSLGVPNTEAFF
TRBJ1-1 | NA | TRBV28 | NA | TGTGCCAGCAGGGTGGACACAATGAACACTGAAGCTTTCTTT | CASRVDTMNTEAFF
TRBJ1-6 | NA | TRBV5-1 | TRBD1 | TGCGCCAGCAGCTCTACAGGGGGCTCGAATTCACCCCTCCACTTT | CASSSTGGSNSPLHF
TRBJ2-1 | NA | TRBV6-4 | NA | TGTGCCAGCAGTGACTCAGCTGAAACGGAGCAGTTCTTC | CASSDSAETEQFF
TRBJ1-2 | NA | TRBV4-3 | NA | TGCGCCAGCAGCCCCCAGGGGAACTATGGCTACACCTTC | CASSPQGNYGYTF
TRBJ2-1 | few | TRBV19 | TRBD2 | TGTGCCAGTACCGTGACTAGCGGGGGAAATGAGCAGTTCTTC | CASTVTSGGNEQFF
TRBJ2-1 | few | TRBV28 | TRBD2 | TGTGCCAGCAGTTTATGGGGGACTAGCGGGACCTCGGGGGAGCAGTTCTTC | CASSLWGTSGTSGEQFF
TRBJ1-2 | NA | TRBV5-1 | TRBD1 | TGCGCCAGCAGCTTCCGACAGGGGGGGATCACCTTC | CASSFRQGGITF
TRBJ2-3 | NA | TRBV19 | TRBD1 | TGTGCCAGTAGTAAAACCGGGACAGGGGGCGGGTTGGGCACAGATACGCAGTATTTT | CASSKTGTGGGLGTDTQYF
TRBJ2-2 | few | TRBV19 | TRBD2 | TGTGCCAGTAGTATAGTATTTACTAGCGGGAGGGCCCGGAACACCGGGGAGCTGTTTTTT | CASSIVFTSGRARNTGELFF
TRBJ1-2 | NA | TRBV28 | TRBD1 | TGTGCCAGCAGTTTCCGGGACAGGGTATACTATGGCTACACCTTC | CASSFRDRVYYGYTF
TRBJ2-3 | once | TRBV10-3 | NA | TGTGCCATCATGGGGACTTCCACAGATACGCAGTATTTT | CAIMGTSTDTQYF
TRBJ2-7 | NA | TRBV7-2 | NA | TGTGCCAGCAGCTTCTTATCTTACGAGCAGTACTTC | CASSFLSYEQYF
TRBJ2-7 | NA | TRBV15 | TRBD2 | TGTGCCACCAGCAGAGTAGGTAGCGGGACCGCCGAGCAGTACTTC | CATSRVGSGTAEQYF
TRBJ2-1 | once | TRBV10-2 | NA | TGCGCCAGCAGTGAGGGGGGCGGACTTAGCTCCTACAATGAGCAGTTCTTC | CASSEGGGLSSYNEQFF
TRBJ1-1 | once | TRBV29-1 | TRBD1 | TGCAGCGCTGGGCACAGGGGGCTGAACACTGAAGCTTTCTTT | CSAGHRGLNTEAFF
TRBJ2-7 | NA | TRBV7-3 | TRBD2 | TGTGCCAGCAGCTTAGCTTCGGGAGGCGAGCAGTACTTC | CASSLASGGEQYF
TRBJ2-2 | NA | TRBV27 | NA | TGTGCCAGCAGTCCGTTTCCCGGGGAGCTGTTTTTT | CASSPFPGELFF
TRBJ2-7 | NA | TRBV25-1 | NA | TGTGCCAGCGCCCCGGGAGTATACGAGCAGTACTTC | CASAPGVYEQYF
TRBJ2-5 | NA | TRBV5-1 | TRBD1 | TGCGCCAGCAGCCCGGGACAGGGAAGGGAGACCCAGTACTTC | CASSPGQGRETQYF
TRBJ2-1 | NA | TRBV5-4 | TRBD2 | TGCGCCAGCAGCCAAACGGGAGGGGGCTACAATGAGCAGTTCTTC | CASSQTGGGYNEQFF
TRBJ1-2 | NA | TRBV4-1 | NA | TGCGCCAGCAGCCAAGAAACAGCTAACTATGGCTACACCTTC | CASSQETANYGYTF
TRBJ1-2 | NA | TRBV7-9 | TRBD1 | TGTGCCAGCAGCTCCGCGCTGACAGGGTCTTCTTTCGATGGCTACACCTTC | CASSSALTGSSFDGYTF
TRBJ2-1 | NA | TRBV6-1 | TRBD2 | TGTGCCAGCAAGGTAGCGGGGGGCTCCTACAATGAGCAGTTCTTC | CASKVAGGSYNEQFF
TRBJ2-5 | few | TRBV6-6 | TRBD1 | TGTGCCAGCGCTAAGGGACAGTCCTTCGAGACCCAGTACTTC | CASAKGQSFETQYF
TRBJ2-1 | NA | TRBV25-1 | TRBD2 | TGTGCCAGCAGTGAATTTATCCTAGCGGACTCCTACAATGAGCAGTTCTTC | CASSEFILADSYNEQFF
TRBJ2-7 | NA | TRBV5-5 | NA | TGTGCCAGCAGCTTGTCGGTAGATTCCTACGAGCAGTACTTC | CASSLSVDSYEQYF
TRBJ2-7 | NA | TRBV27 | TRBD2 | TGTGCCAGCAGTTCACGGACAGCGGGAGGGCCCTACGAGCAGTACTTC | CASSSRTAGGPYEQYF
TRBJ2-2 | NA | TRBV6-4 | TRBD1 | TGTGCCAGCAGTGCGGCCCCGGGACAGGCCGGGGAGCTGTTTTTT | CASSAAPGQAGELFF
TRBJ1-5 | NA | TRBV7-9 | TRBD1 | TGTGCCAGCAGCTCGGCCGTTGAGGGGGCTCAGCATTTT | CASSSAVEGAQHF
TRBJ1-1 | once | TRBV10-3 | TRBD1 | TGTGCCATCAGTGCGGGACAGACGAACACTGAAGCTTTCTTT | CAISAGQTNTEAFF
TRBJ1-2 | few | TRBV28 | TRBD1 | TGTGCCAGCGGGACAGCGGACAGCTATGGCTACACCTTC | CASGTADSYGYTF
TRBJ2-1 | NA | TRBV9 | NA | TGTGCCAGCAGCGTGGACTCCATCTCCTACAATGAGCAGTTCTTC | CASSVDSISYNEQFF
TRBJ2-1 | NA | TRBV11-2 | TRBD2 | TGTGCCAGCAGCGGACTAGCGGGAGGGGACAATGAGCAGTTCTTC | CASSGLAGGDNEQFF
TRBJ1-1 | NA | TRBV6-1 | NA | TGTGCCAGCACAGCCAGGGAGAACACTGAAGCTTTCTTT | CASTARENTEAFF
TRBJ2-3 | once | TRBV21-1 | NA | TGTGCCAGCAGCAAGTCGGGACTGGAACCGGATACGCAGTATTTT | CASSKSGLEPDTQYF
TRBJ1-4 | few | TRBV19 | TRBD1 | TGTGCCAGTAGTATTTTGGGACAGCTTAATGAAAAACTGTTTTTT | CASSILGQLNEKLFF
TRBJ2-5 | NA | TRBV10-3 | TRBD1 | TGTGCCATCAGTAGCACAGGGGTGGGAGAGACCCAGTACTTC | CAISSTGVGETQYF
TRBJ1-3 | NA | TRBV18 | NA | TGTGCCAGCTCCACAGGGAACTCTGGAAACACCATATATTTT | CASSTGNSGNTIYF
TRBJ1-5 | few | TRBV19 | TRBD1 | TGTGCCAGTAACTCCCTTTCCGGGGACAGTCGCTTT | CASNSLSGDSRF
TRBJ1-4 | NA | TRBV25-1 | TRBD1 | TGTGCCAGCAGTGTACCGACAGGGGGTAATGAAAAACTGTTTTTT | CASSVPTGGNEKLFF
TRBJ2-7 | NA | TRBV6-5 | TRBD2 | TGTGCCAGCAGTTACTCACTAGCGGGAGCTAACGAGCAGTACTTC | CASSYSLAGANEQYF
TRBJ2-5 | once | TRBV18 | TRBD1 | TGTGCCAGCTCACCAACCGGGACAGGGAGAGAGACCCAGTACTTC | CASSPTGTGRETQYF
TRBJ1-3 | NA | TRBV19 | NA | TGTGCCAGTACTCGGGGTCAGGGAAACACCATATATTTT | CASTRGQGNTIYF